These 12 T cell receptor beta chains were all obtained from the same sample, sequenced in a study of T cells in Graves' hyperthyroidism and ophthalmopathy. TCR beta CDR3 sequences were amplified from RNA transcripts. First-round RT-PCR of the TCR CDR3 relied on the HTBI primer set. TCRdb used MiXCR to reprocess the multiplex PCR reads, holding one entry per CDR3 protein. The data contain hundreds of thousands of distinct CDR3 sequences, approximately 40% of them singletons. Material for sequencing was blood. The receptors come from a man between 18 and 35 years old with Graves' hyperthyroidism.

The CDR3 here is CASGPGTGTVAEKLFF. CDR3 coding DNA: TGCGCCAGCGGCCCCGGGACAGGGACGGTTGCCGAAAAACTGTTTTTT. The J gene is TRBJ1-4, the V gene TRBV5-1; TRBD1 matches at 9 bases. Germline V gives CDR1 SGHRS, CDR2 YFSETQ. Trimming took 7 bases from V and 8 from J; bases not matched to a gene: 15. The CDR3 length is 16 residues.

In its sample, this clonotype was seen many times. The chain has TRBV7-9 and TRBJ2-7; tentatively, D is TRBD2 (6 bases). The CDR3 contains 12 residues. With 7 bases removed from V and 3 bases from J, the gap between germline ends came to 10 bases. Germline CDR1 SEHNR, CDR2 FQNEAQ (reference sequence). CDR3 protein: CASTGEDYEQYF. The CDR3 DNA follows: TGTGCCAGCACCGGGGAGGACTACGAGCAGTACTTC.

V gene TRBV7-9 combines with J gene TRBJ2-2; D is possibly TRBD1 (8 bases). The germline gives CDR1 SEHNR, CDR2 FQNEAQ (reference sequence). V was trimmed by 5 bases and J by 0 bases, leaving 16 bases between them. The length of the CDR3 is 17 residues. CDR3 protein: CASSNGQGGANTGELFF. Here the CDR3 DNA reads TGTGCCAGCAGCAATGGACAGGGAGGGGCGAACACCGGGGAGCTGTTTTTT. The entire variable domain, with the rest obtained from reference TRBV7-9 and TRBJ2-2, is as follows: DTGVSQNPRHKITKRGQNVTFRCDPISEHNRLYWYRQTLGQGPEFLTYFQNEAQLEKSRLLSDRFSAERPKGSFSTLEIQRTEQGDSAMYLCASSNGQGGANTGELFFGEGSRLTVL.

This clonotype was detected ten times or more. The gene calls are TRBV10-2 and TRBJ2-7; TRBD2 matches 7 bases. Per the germline V gene, CDR1 is WSHSY and CDR2 is SAAADI. This CDR3 has 13 residues. V shed 4 bases, J shed 3 bases, and the junction held 3 bases outside the gene matches. This chain's CDR3 is CASSAGTNYEQYF. The CDR3 DNA sequence: TGCGCCAGCAGTGCGGGGACTAACTACGAGCAGTACTTC.

CDR3: CSVVRNTIYF. In DNA, the CDR3 is TGCAGCGTCGTGAGGAACACCATATATTTT. The chain has TRBV29-1 and TRBJ1-3; D is ambiguous. There are 10 residues in the CDR3. In germline, CDR1 is SQVTM, CDR2 ANQGSEA. V lost 6 bases to trimming and J lost 7 bases, with 7 bases between them.

This rearrangement joins TRBV25-1 to TRBJ2-7, with D possibly being TRBD1 or TRBD2 (6 bases each). This CDR3 region has 15 residues. With 8 bases removed from V and 6 bases from J, the gap between germline ends came to 23 bases. CDR1 is MGHDK, CDR2 SYGVNS, per germline. The CDR3: CASRVGGLPPGEQYF. DNA for the CDR3: TGTGCCAGCCGAGTTGGGGGGCTCCCTCCTGGCGAGCAGTACTTC.

This clonotype was counted a few times. The genes are TRBV2 and TRBJ2-3; D ambiguous. The CDR3 is 15 residues long. The ends were cut back, 2 bases at V and 4 bases at J, with 13 bases in the middle. Germline lookup yields CDR1 SNHLY and CDR2 FYNNEI. The CDR3 region has the DNA TGTGCCAGCAGTGAAATGCTCCCTGCTGCAGATACGCAGTATTTT. Its protein product is CASSEMLPAADTQYF.

In this sample, this clonotype turned up many times. The chain uses TRBV20-1 and TRBJ1-4, with D possibly matching TRBD1 (5 bases). CDR1 and CDR2 from the germline V gene are DFQATT and SNEGSKA (reference sequence). The CDR3 has 15 amino acids. The V end was cut by 4 bases, the J end by 0 bases, with 12 bases between. CDR3 sequence: CSATRDSSTNEKLFF. In DNA, the CDR3 is TGCAGTGCTACCCGGGACTCTTCAACTAATGAAAAACTGTTTTTT.

This clonotype showed up many times. The chain carries TRBV29-1 and TRBJ1-1; tentatively, D is TRBD1 (6 bases). The CDR3 loop spans 15 amino acids. Trimming removed 1 base at V and 5 bases at J, with 17 bases between. Per germline, CDR1 SQVTM and CDR2 ANQGSEA. This CDR3 is CSVEGTESSETEAFF. The CDR3 nucleotides are TGCAGCGTTGAAGGGACAGAGTCCTCGGAGACTGAAGCTTTCTTT.

This clonotype appeared many times. V usage is TRBV10-3 and J usage is TRBJ1-2; TRBD1 matches at 10 bases. The germline gives CDR1 ENHRY, CDR2 SYGVKD. The CDR3 consists of 14 residues. Losses at the gene ends were 6 bases for V and 2 bases for J; bases not matched to a gene: 3. The CDR3 loop reads CAIRPTGGNYGYTF. The DNA of the CDR3 is TGTGCCATCAGACCGACAGGGGGCAACTATGGCTACACCTTC.

In this sample, this clonotype turned up a few times. The chain is built from TRBV7-2 and TRBJ1-2; TRBD1 is a possible D gene (6 bases). Trimming stripped 1 base from V and 0 bases from J, with 15 bases between. In germline, CDR1 is SGHTA, CDR2 FQGNSA. The CDR3 contains 17 residues. Written as DNA, the CDR3 is TGTGCCAGCAGCTTAGATCGGGGGGGCCTGTCTAACTATGGCTACACCTTC. This encodes CASSLDRGGLSNYGYTF.

There are many counts of this clonotype. The CDR3 loop is CASRYDRGTGELFF. The CDR3 nucleotides are TGTGCCAGCAGATACGACAGGGGCACCGGGGAGCTGTTTTTT. J is TRBJ2-2 and V is TRBV11-2; 8 bases match TRBD1. There are 14 residues in the CDR3. The trim removed 6 bases at V and 4 bases at J, leaving 4 bases unmatched. Germline V gene lookup returns CDR1 SGHAT and CDR2 FQNNGV.